The 24 T cell receptor beta chains below come from one sample, sequenced in a study of T-cell reconstitution after alpha-beta-depleted transplantation in children. This sample's TCRbeta library carried unique molecular identifier barcodes. TCRdb processed the PCR reads anew with MiXCR; each CDR3 protein has one entry. The sample contains approximately 400,000 distinct CDR3 sequences, under 20% of which appear only once. The material was PBMCs, mostly from graft donor cells, obtained 360 days after TCRalphabeta/CD19-depleted stem cell transplant. These receptors were collected from a boy less than two years old who had a stem cell transplant for Wiskott-Aldrich syndrome, so the T cells may come from the graft donor.

This clonotype turned up a few times. The V and J genes are TRBV6-1 and TRBJ2-1, with 9 bases that match TRBD2. The length of the CDR3 is 15 residues. Trimming removed 5 bases from V and 7 bases from J; junction bases left unmatched: 9. Germline V lookup: CDR1 MNHNS, CDR2 SASEGT. Here the CDR3 reads CASSKPGLARNEQFF. CDR3 coding DNA: TGTGCCAGCAGTAAACCGGGACTAGCTAGGAATGAGCAGTTCTTC.

The chain links TRBV3-1 to TRBJ2-7; D remains ambiguous. V dropped 4 bases and J dropped 2 bases, with 15 bases sitting between them. Per the germline V gene, CDR1 is LGHDT and CDR2 is YNNKEL (reference sequence). The CDR3 runs to 15 residues. CDR3 loop: CASSLAMLSTYEQYF. The DNA for the CDR3 is TGTGCCAGCAGCCTCGCTATGTTAAGCACCTACGAGCAGTACTTC.

V usage is TRBV27 and J usage is TRBJ2-2; D gene uncertain. V lost 3 bases, J lost 3 bases, and 20 bases lay in between. This CDR3 region has 18 residues. CDR1 and CDR2 from the germline V gene are MNHEY and SMNVEV (reference sequence). Written as DNA, the CDR3 is TGTGCCAGCAGTTTCGACTTGAGAACCGTTCGGGACACCGGGGAGCTGTTTTTT. Amino acid sequence: CASSFDLRTVRDTGELFF.

V and J are TRBV5-1 and TRBJ2-1; the match to TRBD1 covers 7 bases. The CDR3 runs 15 residues. With 4 bases clipped from V and 1 base from J, the junction kept 5 bases outside the gene matches. Germline V gene sequence: CDR1 SGHRS, CDR2 YFSETQ. CDR3 loop: CASSPGQTSYNEQFF. The DNA of the CDR3 is TGCGCCAGCAGCCCGGGACAGACTTCCTACAATGAGCAGTTCTTC.

The chain has TRBV6-1 and TRBJ2-5; D gene uncertain. Germline CDR1 MNHNS, CDR2 SASEGT. Trimming pared 6 bases from V and 4 bases from J, leaving 15 bases between. The CDR3 runs 14 residues. The CDR3 coding sequence is TGTGCCAGCAGACCGGGCCACTGGGGAGAGACCCAGTACTTC. Residues: CASRPGHWGETQYF.

V and J are TRBV5-1 and TRBJ2-5, with 13 bases lining up with TRBD2. The CDR3 extends over 19 amino acids. V lost 0 bases, J lost 1 base, and 9 bases stayed unmatched. Germline lookup yields CDR1 SGHRS and CDR2 YFSETQ. The chain's CDR3 is CASSLATLAGGPSQETQYF. In nucleotides, the CDR3 is TGCGCCAGCAGCTTGGCTACACTAGCGGGAGGGCCCTCCCAAGAGACCCAGTACTTC.

Only a few counts were recorded for this clonotype. The chain joins TRBV28 to TRBJ2-7; 10 nucleotides align to TRBD1. V was pared by 4 bases and J by 5 bases, with 8 bases of the junction left unmatched. Germline V gives CDR1 MDHEN, CDR2 SYDVKM. The CDR3 has 15 amino acids. CDR3 protein: CASSSTGTGENEQYF. CDR3 sequence (DNA): TGTGCCAGCAGTTCAACCGGGACAGGGGAAAACGAGCAGTACTTC.

In its sample, this clonotype was seen a few times. The junction and the germline gene differ at one end; a read error may be behind it. The chain couples TRBV6-5 to TRBJ2-3; D call uncertain. This CDR3 has 12 residues. Germline CDR1 MNHEY, CDR2 SVGAGI. DNA of the CDR3: TGTGCCAGCAGTGCCCGAGCAGATACACAGTATTTT. It translates to CASSARADTQYF.

This chain connects TRBV7-9 to TRBJ2-7; 9 bases are a match to TRBD2. The length of the CDR3 is 13 residues. V lost 7 bases and J lost 2; bases outside the gene matches: 3. Germline V gene data show CDR1 as SEHNR and CDR2 as FQNEAQ (reference sequence). The CDR3 nucleotides read TGTGCCAGCACCAAGCGGGAGGCCTACGAGCAGTACTTC. This gives the protein CASTKREAYEQYF.

This sequence joins TRBV5-1 and TRBJ2-7; 9 nucleotides align to TRBD1. Unmatched junction bases numbered 8, after V lost 1 base and J lost 6 bases. The V gene's germline CDR1 is SGHRS and CDR2 YFSETQ. The CDR3 contains 15 residues. The CDR3 protein is CASSLWGQGGFEQYF. The CDR3 DNA reads as TGCGCCAGCAGCTTGTGGGGACAGGGAGGATTCGAGCAGTACTTC.

The J gene is TRBJ2-7, the V gene TRBV4-1; D gene uncertain. The ends were cut back, 2 bases at V and 0 bases at J, with 8 bases in the middle. The CDR3 has 14 amino acids. CDR1 and CDR2 (germline): MGHRA, YSYEKL. DNA for the CDR3: TGCGCCAGCAGCCAAATACGGTCCTCCTACGAGCAGTACTTC. Its protein is CASSQIRSSYEQYF.

This chain connects TRBV12-3 or TRBV12-4 to TRBJ2-7; no clear D. Trimming stripped 4 bases from V and 6 bases from J, with 7 bases between. The CDR3 is 11 amino acids. CDR3 amino acids: CASSSGPEQYF. The CDR3 coding sequence is TGTGCCAGCAGTTCCGGACCCGAGCAGTACTTC.

This clonotype was seen a few times. The CDR3 DNA follows: TGTGCCAGCAGTACCCCTCCTCGGCCCGGGGAGCTGTTTTTT. Residues: CASSTPPRPGELFF. V is TRBV12-3 or TRBV12-4 and J is TRBJ2-2, with D unresolved. V lost 5 bases, J lost 6 bases, and 13 bases lay in between. The CDR3 is made up of 14 amino acids.

There are a few counts of this clonotype. This chain uses TRBV6-5 with TRBJ1-1; D gene uncertain. Germline V gives CDR1 MNHEY, CDR2 SVGAGI. CDR3 length equals 13 residues. The ends were cut back, 2 bases at V and 0 bases at J, with 4 bases in the middle. The CDR3 DNA reads TGTGCCAGCAGTTACAATATGAACACTGAAGCTTTCTTT. Translating it yields CASSYNMNTEAFF.

This chain connects TRBV2 to TRBJ2-1; TRBD1 aligns across 7 bases. The length of the CDR3 is 12 residues. J gave up 6 bases and V 10 bases, and 6 bases lay outside the gene matches. Germline values: CDR1 SNHLY, CDR2 FYNNEI. CDR3 in DNA: TGTGCCATAAACAGGGGTGTCAATGAGCAGTTCTTC. Its protein is CAINRGVNEQFF.

J is TRBJ2-7 and V is TRBV12-3 or TRBV12-4; 9 bases agree with TRBD1. Unmatched junction bases numbered 4, after V lost 4 bases and J lost 3 bases. This CDR3 spans 14 amino acids. The CDR3 spells CASSWGQGRYEQYF. The DNA of the CDR3 is TGTGCCAGCAGTTGGGGACAGGGCCGCTACGAGCAGTACTTC.

The genes are TRBV7-2 and TRBJ2-5, with D perhaps matching TRBD1 (5 bases). Trimming shortened V by 2 bases and J by 5 bases, and 15 bases separated the two germline ends. Germline CDR1 reads SGHTA; CDR2 reads FQGNSA. There are 15 residues in the CDR3. The CDR3 DNA is TGTGCCAGCAGCTTATACCTAGGGGCAGGGGAGACCCAGTACTTC. Translation gives CASSLYLGAGETQYF.

This sequence joins TRBV10-3 and TRBJ2-2, with D perhaps TRBD1 or TRBD2 (6 bases each). The V gene's germline CDR1 is ENHRY and CDR2 SYGVKD. This CDR3 is built from 15 residues. Between the trimmed V and J ends, which lost 7 bases and 5 bases, there was a span of 17 bases. In nucleotides, the CDR3 is TGTGCCATCACGGGTGACAGGCGGGGTACCGGGGAGCTGTTTTTT. Amino acid sequence: CAITGDRRGTGELFF.

V is TRBV15 and J is TRBJ2-7; D possibly uses TRBD1 or TRBD2 (6 bases each). The CDR3 is made up of 16 amino acids. V lost 1 base, J lost 2 bases, and 15 bases lay in between. The germline V gene has CDR1 LNHNV and CDR2 YYDKDF (reference sequence). In DNA, the CDR3 is TGTGCCACCAGCAGAGTTAACCGGGGGCGACCCTACGAGCAGTACTTC. The encoded protein is CATSRVNRGRPYEQYF.

This clonotype has more than one count but fewer than ten. A read error may explain this, as a much larger clone is one base away. V and J are TRBV5-1 and TRBJ1-1, with TRBD1 identical over 9 bases. Germline V gives CDR1 SGHRS, CDR2 YFSETQ. The CDR3 spans 16 residues. CDR3 region: CSSRGLPGQGYTEAFF. CDR3 nucleotide sequence: TGCTCCAGCAGGGGACTTCCGGGACAGGGATACACTGAAGCTTTCTTT.

This clonotype was observed a few times. The rearrangement uses TRBV20-1 and TRBJ2-7, with TRBD2 as a possible D gene (5 bases). This CDR3 has 12 amino acids. CDR1 is DFQATT and CDR2 is SNEGSKA in the germline V gene (reference sequence). The ends were cut back, 8 bases at V and 6 bases at J, with 17 bases in the middle. The CDR3 here is CSFRGRPSEQYF. The CDR3 nucleotides read TGCAGTTTCCGCGGGCGGCCTAGCGAGCAGTACTTC.

The chain couples TRBV20-1 to TRBJ1-2; unclear D gene. CDR1 DFQATT and CDR2 SNEGSKA come from the germline V gene (reference sequence). The CDR3 sequence is 12 residues long. V was clipped by 2 bases and J by 5 bases, with 9 bases between them. The CDR3 bases are TGCAGTGCTAGAATCGCAGGATATGGCTACACCTTC. Amino acid sequence: CSARIAGYGYTF.

The chain employs TRBV20-1 and TRBJ2-1; 8 bases line up with TRBD2. CDR3 length: 15 residues. The V gene's germline CDR1 is DFQATT and CDR2 SNEGSKA (reference sequence). V lost 7 bases and J lost 0; bases outside the gene matches: 8. The CDR3 DNA sequence: TGCAGTGTAATAGCGGGAAGGATCTCCTACAATGAGCAGTTCTTC. This gives the protein CSVIAGRISYNEQFF.

The J gene is TRBJ2-3, the V gene TRBV7-9; 10 nucleotides align to TRBD2. The CDR3 has 16 residues. Germline assignment: CDR1 SEHNR and CDR2 FQNEAQ (reference sequence). V lost 4 bases and J lost 5; bases outside the gene matches: 9. The CDR3 bases are TGTGCCAGCAGCTCCCCCCCGGGACTAGCGAGAGATACGCAGTATTTT. It encodes CASSSPPGLARDTQYF. Full variable domain (remainder filled in from reference TRBV7-9 and TRBJ2-3): DTGVSQNPRHKITKRGQNVTFRCDPISEHNRLYWYRQTLGQGPEFLTYFQNEAQLEKSRLLSDRFSAERPKGSFSTLEIQRTEQGDSAMYLCASSSPPGLARDTQYFGPGTRLTVL.